This T cell receptor (beta chain) stems from a study of PD-1 blockade in classical Hodgkin lymphoma. Study-level results: Lower baseline TCR diversity marked trial partial responders and progressors.

The CDR3 is made up of 11 amino acids. Germline CDR1 is SGHAT and CDR2 is FQNNGV. Trimming took off 6 bases at V and 14 bases at J, with 14 bases between the two ends. Described time point: cycle 4 day 1 (C4D1), after more than five weeks of nivolumab. All patients relapsed after autologous stem cell transplantation, and brentuximab vedotin exposure varied. There are a few counts of this clone. As yet, its antigen is unknown. Only in-frame clones appear in the TCRdb table, and some are missing; sequencing was by immunoSEQ multiplex PCR. The sample lists about 30,000 clones, approximately 85% occurring once.

The chain has TRBV11-2 and TRBJ2-1, with D perhaps matching TRBD2 (5 bases). The material sequenced was peripheral blood mononuclear cells (PBMCs), taken before the fourth cycle of nivolumab. The sequence derives from a human donor with classical Hodgkin lymphoma. The CDR3: CASSSARGEFF. CDR3 bases: TGTGCCAGCAGTTCCGCCCGGGGTGAGTTCTTC.